The clone carrying this TCR beta chain was seen more than once but under ten times. Its cognate antigen is unknown. This sample was included in a study of CD8+ T cells in alopecia areata. The CDR3 sequence is 11 residues long. V was pared by 4 bases and J by 0 bases, with 1 base between. Germline CDR1 is SQVTM and CDR2 is ANQGSEA. Study-level findings and limits: There were also resident alphabeta T cells of normal skin sequenced in scalp samples. For lesional scalp, especially alopecia totalis/universalis, clonality was higher than in normal scalp.

Isolated RNA was reverse transcribed into cDNA used as the sequencing template. Data came from immunoSEQ multiplex PCR; TCRdb stores just in-frame clones and leaves some out. The sample lists under 65,000 clones; 44% were seen once. Lesional scalp punch biopsies and peripheral blood came from alopecia areata patients. Isolation of CD4+ and CD8+ T cells from PBMCs was achieved by sorting. The rearrangement uses TRBV29-1 and TRBJ1-3; D unclear. This sequence originates from a human donor with alopecia areata. Sequenced: NKG2D-low CD8+ T cells sorted from blood. CDR3 nucleotides: TGCAGCGTTGCCTCTGGAAACACCATATATTTT. Its translation is CSVASGNTIYF.